These T cell receptor beta chains were read from a single sample in a study of identical twins. In TCRdb, the 5' RACE reads were re-called with MiXCR into one record per CDR3 protein. The sample lists about 1.7 million distinct CDR3 sequences, around 29% occurring once. What was sequenced was cord blood. Every receptor here comes from a newborn girl in good health. The conserved cysteine and the conserved F or W are not part of the CDR3 here. Each record gives: D gene, J gene, V gene, CDR3 protein. A D gene is named only where the DNA matches it firmly.

D: TRBD1
J: TRBJ1-2
V: TRBV20-1
CDR3: SARWTGPNYGYT

D: NA
J: TRBJ2-7
V: TRBV29-1
CDR3: SVEDLRGGYEQY

D: NA
J: TRBJ2-3
V: TRBV7-6
CDR3: ASSPTVTSSTDTQY

D: NA
J: TRBJ2-5
V: TRBV20-1
CDR3: SANSGVGTQY

D: NA
J: TRBJ1-4
V: TRBV5-1
CDR3: ASSLDRNEELF

D: NA
J: TRBJ2-3
V: TRBV10-1
CDR3: ASSEPGGRTDTQY

D: TRBD2
J: TRBJ2-3
V: TRBV5-1
CDR3: ASSLTSGRRTDTQY

D: NA
J: TRBJ1-2
V: TRBV20-1
CDR3: SARVIGNYGYT

D: NA
J: TRBJ2-7
V: TRBV6-2/TRBV6-3
CDR3: ASSYSGLYEQY

D: TRBD1
J: TRBJ1-5
V: TRBV4-1
CDR3: ASSPTGSPNQPQH

D: TRBD1
J: TRBJ2-3
V: TRBV5-1
CDR3: ASSLSAGGRDTQY

D: TRBD1
J: TRBJ2-1
V: TRBV20-1
CDR3: SARIPGTEYNEQF

D: TRBD1
J: TRBJ1-2
V: TRBV3-1
CDR3: ASSRYRDRRSYGYT

D: NA
J: TRBJ2-3
V: TRBV7-8
CDR3: ASSPKDTQY

D: NA
J: TRBJ1-1
V: TRBV6-6
CDR3: ASSYSSQGGTEAF

D: TRBD2
J: TRBJ2-1
V: TRBV12-3/TRBV12-4
CDR3: ASSFRKWQLAERAVYNEQF